These 16 T cell receptor beta chains originate from one sample sequenced in a study of PD-1 blockade in classical Hodgkin lymphoma. Assay used: immunoSEQ multiplex PCR; TCRdb lists only in-frame clones, some missing. The sample lists about 40,000 clones; 75% to 85% were seen once. The patients all showed relapse after autologous stem cell transplantation, while their brentuximab vedotin exposure varied. The sample here was peripheral blood mononuclear cells (PBMCs), taken at baseline. These receptors were obtained from a human donor with classical Hodgkin lymphoma.

CDR3 sequence (DNA): TGCGCCAGCAGCTTTGGACAGGGTGGTTACAATGAGCAGTTCTTC. It encodes CASSFGQGGYNEQFF. V is TRBV4-1 and J is TRBJ2-1; 8 positions match TRBD1. Germline values: CDR1 MGHRA, CDR2 YSYEKL. After removal of 5 bases from V and 4 bases from J, the junction contained 7 bases not matched to a gene. The CDR3 extends over 15 amino acids.

V and J are TRBV29-1 and TRBJ2-1; D possibly corresponds to TRBD2 (5 bases). V lost 3 bases to trimming and J lost 10 bases, with 19 bases between them. CDR1 and CDR2 from the germline V gene are SQVTM and ANQGSEA. The CDR3 contains 14 residues. This CDR3 reads CSVELGRKGGEQFF. For the CDR3, the DNA is TGCAGCGTTGAGTTGGGGAGAAAAGGCGGGGAGCAGTTCTTC.

Remarks on this clone: This sample also contains other DNA sequences that code for the same CDR3. This chain links TRBV11-2 with TRBJ2-7; 8 positions match TRBD2. Per the germline V gene, CDR1 is SGHAT and CDR2 is FQNNGV. With V trimmed by 5 bases and J by 2 bases, 2 bases remained unmatched. CDR3 length equals 13 residues. The CDR3 reads CASSPGLAYEQYF. CDR3 nucleotide sequence: TGTGCCAGCAGCCCGGGACTAGCCTACGAGCAGTACTTC. The variable domain in full, with the rest retrieved from reference TRBV11-2 and TRBJ2-7, is EAGVAQSPRYKIIEKRQSVAFWCNPISGHATLYWYQQILGQGPKLLIQFQNNGVVDDSQLPKDRFSAERLKGVDSTLKIQPAKLEDSAVYLCASSPGLAYEQYFGPGTRLTVT.

DNA for the CDR3: TGTGCCAGCAACTTCGGTGGTACCGGGGAGCTGTTTTTT. It specifies CASNFGGTGELFF. The gene calls are TRBV9 and TRBJ2-2, with unresolved D. The V and J ends lost 6 bases and 5 bases respectively, with 11 bases between them. The V gene's germline CDR1 is SGDLS and CDR2 YYNGEE. The CDR3 runs to 13 residues. Using reference TRBV9 and TRBJ2-2 for the parts outside the CDR3, the full variable domain is DSGVTQTPKHLITATGQRVTLRCSPRSGDLSVYWYQQSLDQGLQFLIQYYNGEERAKGNILERFSAQQFPDLHSELNLSSLELGDSALYFCASNFGGTGELFFGEGSRLTVL.

V and J are TRBV11-3 and TRBJ2-7; 7 bases map to TRBD1. V was pared by 6 bases and J by 2 bases, with 7 bases of the junction left unmatched. Germline V gene data show CDR1 as SGHNT and CDR2 as YENEEA. There are 14 residues in the CDR3. Here the CDR3 DNA reads TGTGCCAGCAGTTTACAGGGGTCGGCCTACGAGCAGTACTTC. Its protein product is CASSLQGSAYEQYF.

The V call is TRBV29-1, the J call TRBJ2-3, with D possibly matching TRBD2 (6 bases). Germline V gene lookup returns CDR1 SQVTM and CDR2 ANQGSEA. This CDR3 region has 11 residues. The V end was cut by 3 bases, the J end by 12 bases, with 13 bases between. The CDR3 loop reads CSVEGDFPQYF. In DNA form, the CDR3 reads TGCAGCGTTGAGGGGGACTTTCCTCAGTATTTT.

The rearrangement uses TRBV28 and TRBJ2-7; D unresolved. CDR1 is MDHEN and CDR2 is SYDVKM in the germline V gene. The CDR3 consists of 13 residues. Trimming cost V 5 bases and J 6 bases, with 14 bases left between them. CDR3 sequence (DNA): TGTGCCAGCAGTCGCGCTTTAATGCGCGAGCAGTACTTC. Protein product: CASSRALMREQYF. Full variable domain (missing parts from reference TRBV28 and TRBJ2-7): DVKVTQSSRYLVKRTGEKVFLECVQDMDHENMFWYRQDPGLGLRLIYFSYDVKMKEKGDIPEGYSVSREKKERFSLILESASTNQTSMYLCASSRALMREQYFGPGTRLTVT.

This clone was counted between two and nine times. V gene TRBV7-2 combines with J gene TRBJ2-7, with D hard to call. This CDR3 comprises 14 residues. From germline, CDR1 is SGHTA and CDR2 FQGNSA. The ends were cut back, 3 bases at V and 3 bases at J, with 12 bases in the middle. The CDR3 sequence is CASSFGLLLYEQYF. In DNA, the CDR3 is TGTGCCAGCAGCTTTGGTCTCCTTCTCTACGAGCAGTACTTC.

This clone came up a few times. Written as DNA, the CDR3 is TGTGCCAGCAGTCGCACGGGGCCTAGCAATCAGCCCCAGCATTTT. Translation gives CASSRTGPSNQPQHF. This chain links TRBV6-5 with TRBJ1-5; TRBD1 might be the D (5 bases). Per germline, CDR1 MNHEY and CDR2 SVGAGI. V was clipped by 5 bases and J by 0 bases, with 11 bases between them. This CDR3 contains 15 residues.

The V gene is TRBV2, the J gene TRBJ2-7; 8 nucleotides line up with TRBD2. The CDR3 loop spans 12 amino acids. The germline CDR1 and CDR2 sequences are SNHLY and FYNNEI. V was clipped by 7 bases and J by 4 bases; unmatched bases: 3. The DNA for the CDR3 is TGTGCCAGCACAACTAGCGGATACGAGCAGTACTTC. This encodes CASTTSGYEQYF.

This clone came up a few times. The genes are TRBV25-1 and TRBJ1-2; the match to TRBD1 covers 9 bases. CDR1 is MGHDK and CDR2 is SYGVNS in the germline V gene. The J segment lost 8 bases and the V segment lost 5 bases, leaving 12 bases of the junction unmatched. The CDR3 is made up of 15 amino acids. The CDR3 DNA sequence: TGTGCCAGCAGTAACCTGGGACAGGGACGGGAAGGCTACACCTTC. Amino acids: CASSNLGQGREGYTF.

The V call is TRBV5-6, the J call TRBJ1-1; D is unclear. Germline assignment: CDR1 SGHDT and CDR2 YYEEEE. CDR3 length: 14 amino acids. Trimming shortened V by 0 bases and J by 7 bases, and 13 bases separated the two germline ends. The DNA for the CDR3 is TGTGCCAGCAGCTTGGGGGGAGACGCCTTTGAAGCTTTCTTT. Translating it yields CASSLGGDAFEAFF.

The V gene is TRBV15, the J gene TRBJ1-2; no reliable D call. The CDR3 is made up of 14 amino acids. CDR1 and CDR2 from the germline V gene are LNHNV and YYDKDF (reference sequence). Trimming took off 0 bases at V and 7 bases at J, with 12 bases between the two ends. This CDR3 is CATSREGGAPGYTF. In DNA, the CDR3 is TGTGCCACCAGCAGAGAAGGTGGAGCGCCTGGCTACACCTTC.

The chain employs TRBV4-1 and TRBJ1-5, with TRBD1 as a possible D gene (5 bases). V gave up 0 bases and J gave up 0 bases, with 12 bases separating them. This CDR3 is built from 17 residues. Germline V CDR1 and CDR2: MGHRA, YSYEKL. The CDR3 region is CASSQDGGGYSNQPQHF. CDR3 sequence (DNA): TGCGCCAGCAGCCAAGATGGTGGGGGTTATAGCAATCAGCCCCAGCATTTT.

The V call is TRBV14, the J call TRBJ1-2; possibly TRBD1 for D (5 bases). The CDR3 is 12 amino acids. Looked up from germline, CDR1 is SGHDN and CDR2 is FVKESK. With 6 bases removed from V and 8 bases from J, the gap between germline ends came to 13 bases. In DNA, the CDR3 is TGTGCCAGCAGTGCAGGGCCCATGGGCTACACCTTC. It is translated as CASSAGPMGYTF.

The CDR3 loop is CASSPLRTVQETQYF. The DNA of the CDR3 is TGTGCCAGCAGCCCCCTTCGGACAGTACAAGAGACCCAGTACTTC. J is TRBJ2-5 and V is TRBV7-6; D is possibly TRBD1 (6 bases). The CDR3 length is 15 residues. Germline CDR1 SGHVS, CDR2 FNYEAQ. V dropped 5 bases and J dropped 2 bases, with 15 bases sitting between them.